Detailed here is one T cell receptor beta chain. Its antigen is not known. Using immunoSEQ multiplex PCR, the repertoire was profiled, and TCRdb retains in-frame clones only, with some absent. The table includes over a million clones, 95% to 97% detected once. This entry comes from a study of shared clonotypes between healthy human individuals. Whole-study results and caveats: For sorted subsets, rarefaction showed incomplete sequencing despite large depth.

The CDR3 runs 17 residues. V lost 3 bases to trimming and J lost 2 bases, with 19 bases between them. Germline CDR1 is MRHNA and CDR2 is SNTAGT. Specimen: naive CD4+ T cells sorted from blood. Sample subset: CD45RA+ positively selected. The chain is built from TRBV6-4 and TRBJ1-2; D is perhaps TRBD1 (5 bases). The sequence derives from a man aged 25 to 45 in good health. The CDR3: CASSEMGGSSWNYGYTF. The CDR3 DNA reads TGTGCCAGCAGTGAGATGGGGGGGTCGTCATGGAACTATGGCTACACCTTC.